The 21 T cell receptor beta chains reported below all come from one sample, sequenced in a study of blood T cell repertoires in COVID-19. Profiling relied on immunoSEQ multiplex PCR, and the TCRdb table lists in-frame clones only, not all of them. The sample includes about 430,000 clones, around nine tenths seen only once; the top ten take 1.2% to 1.5%. Source material: PBMCs or T cells enriched from blood (not recorded which). The receptor set was obtained from a woman younger than 30 who had been exposed to COVID-19.

The rearrangement joins TRBV19 to TRBJ2-7; TRBD2 matches 8 bases. The V gene end was trimmed by 1 base and the J gene end by 2 bases; junction bases not matched to a gene: 7. Germline V gives CDR1 LNHDA, CDR2 SQIVND (reference sequence). This CDR3 contains 16 residues. CDR3: CASSIAGGPKAYEQYF. As DNA, the CDR3 is TGTGCCAGTAGTATAGCGGGAGGGCCCAAAGCCTACGAGCAGTACTTC.

This chain links TRBV5-1 with TRBJ2-7; TRBD1 agrees at 8 bases. CDR3 size: 15 residues. Germline V gives CDR1 SGHRS, CDR2 YFSETQ. Trimming at V came to 4 bases and at J to 3 bases, leaving 9 bases not matched to a gene. CDR3 nucleotides: TGCGCCAGCAGCCTACAGACAGGGGCGAACTACGAGCAGTACTTC. Amino acids: CASSLQTGANYEQYF.

The V and J genes are TRBV28 and TRBJ2-7; TRBD2 is a possible D gene (5 bases). The CDR3 sequence is 11 residues long. The germline V gene has CDR1 MDHEN and CDR2 SYDVKM. V lost 8 bases and J 2 bases, leaving 7 bases between the germline ends. The CDR3 loop is CASAGTYEQYF. The CDR3 nucleotides read TGTGCCAGCGCGGGCACCTACGAGCAGTACTTC.

The chain employs TRBV28 and TRBJ2-1, with 7 nucleotides matching TRBD2. V lost 4 bases to trimming and J lost 7 bases; unmatched junction nucleotides: 7. The CDR3 has 14 residues. In germline, CDR1 is MDHEN, CDR2 SYDVKM. CDR3 residues: CASSSGLGRNEQFF. CDR3 coding DNA: TGTGCCAGCAGTTCAGGCCTCGGGAGGAATGAGCAGTTCTTC.

The V gene is TRBV18, the J gene TRBJ2-1, with a possible D match to TRBD1 (5 bases). CDR3 size: 16 residues. V lost 4 bases, J lost 0 bases, and 13 bases lay in between. Germline CDR1 is KGHSH and CDR2 is LQKENI. The DNA for the CDR3 is TGTGCCAGCTCACTCTACACAGGTGCCTCCTACAATGAGCAGTTCTTC. Translating it yields CASSLYTGASYNEQFF.

The chain employs TRBV2 and TRBJ1-5; possibly TRBD1 for D (6 bases). CDR3 length: 15 residues. V was pared by 4 bases and J by 1 base, with 11 bases between. The V gene's germline CDR1 is SNHLY and CDR2 FYNNEI. The DNA of the CDR3 is TGTGCCAGCAGTGTTCAGGGGCAGAGCAATCAGCCCCAGCATTTT. Its translation is CASSVQGQSNQPQHF. Filled out from reference TRBV2 and TRBJ1-5, the complete variable domain reads EPEVTQTPSHQVTQMGQEVILRCVPISNHLYFYWYRQILGQKVEFLVSFYNNEISEKSEIFDDQFSVERPDGSNFTLKIRSTKLEDSAMYFCASSVQGQSNQPQHFGDGTRLSIL.

This clone was seen only once. The V and J genes are TRBV11-3 and TRBJ1-2; TRBD1 might be the D (6 bases). The V end lost 5 bases, the J end lost 3 bases, and 19 bases lay between the germline ends. Germline V gene sequence: CDR1 SGHNT, CDR2 YENEEA. The CDR3 has 16 amino acids. The CDR3 is CASSPHRGGLYYGYTF. The CDR3 bases are TGTGCCAGCAGCCCGCATCGCGGGGGGCTCTACTATGGCTACACCTTC.

The chain is built from TRBV28 and TRBJ2-7; possibly TRBD1 for D (6 bases). Germline V gene lookup returns CDR1 MDHEN and CDR2 SYDVKM. CDR3 length: 14 amino acids. The V end lost 6 bases, the J end lost 3 bases, and 15 bases lay between the germline ends. The CDR3 DNA follows: TGTGCCAGCAGGAAAGGGGACACGAACTACGAGCAGTACTTC. Its protein is CASRKGDTNYEQYF.

The chain has TRBV28 and TRBJ1-1; D is uncertain. With 6 bases removed from V and 7 bases from J, the gap between germline ends came to 9 bases. From germline, CDR1 is MDHEN and CDR2 SYDVKM. This CDR3 spans 11 amino acids. The CDR3 DNA sequence: TGTGCCAGCAGGCGTCTCAATGAAGCTTTCTTT. It translates to CASRRLNEAFF.

J is TRBJ1-6 and V is TRBV18, with TRBD1 as a possible D gene (5 bases). The germline V and J ends were trimmed by 5 bases and 10 bases, with 15 bases remaining between them. The V gene's germline CDR1 is KGHSH and CDR2 LQKENI. This CDR3 contains 14 residues. The CDR3 DNA follows: TGTGCCAGCTCAGCCATAGACAGTAAGTCACCCCTCCACTTT. Translating gives CASSAIDSKSPLHF.

V gene TRBV5-1 combines with J gene TRBJ2-1; 14 positions match TRBD2. CDR1 is SGHRS and CDR2 is YFSETQ in the germline V gene. V gave up 0 bases and J gave up 5 bases; unmatched junction bases: 1. This CDR3 is 16 amino acids long. CDR3 coding DNA: TGCGCCAGCAGCTTGGGGGGACTAGCGGGAGACAATGAGCAGTTCTTC. This encodes CASSLGGLAGDNEQFF.

The CDR3 sequence: CASSVGPAGVVNEQFF. CDR3 DNA: TGTGCCAGCAGCGTAGGGCCAGCGGGGGTAGTGAATGAGCAGTTCTTC. The chain couples TRBV9 to TRBJ2-1; 8 positions match TRBD2. The CDR3 is 16 residues long. Trimming removed 0 bases from V and 7 bases from J; junction bases left unmatched: 9. Germline-derived CDR1 and CDR2 are SGDLS and YYNGEE. Full variable domain (remainder filled in from reference TRBV9 and TRBJ2-1): DSGVTQTPKHLITATGQRVTLRCSPRSGDLSVYWYQQSLDQGLQFLIQYYNGEERAKGNILERFSAQQFPDLHSELNLSSLELGDSALYFCASSVGPAGVVNEQFFGPGTRLTVL.

The chain employs TRBV27 and TRBJ1-5; no firm D call. CDR3 size: 14 residues. Per germline, CDR1 MNHEY and CDR2 SMNVEV (reference sequence). V lost 5 bases and J lost 7, with 15 bases in between. The CDR3 protein is CASSLREGGQPQHF. The CDR3 DNA follows: TGTGCCAGCAGTCTTAGGGAGGGAGGGCAGCCCCAGCATTTT.

The chain combines TRBV19 with TRBJ1-2; D not certain. This CDR3 has 13 amino acids. Trimming removed 3 bases at V and 8 bases at J, with 13 bases between. Germline V gene sequence: CDR1 LNHDA, CDR2 SQIVND (reference sequence). In nucleotides, the CDR3 is TGTGCCAGTAGTATCTCTCCCTTCCCGGGCTACACCTTC. This gives the protein CASSISPFPGYTF.

The chain carries TRBV18 and TRBJ2-1, with D possibly TRBD2 on 5 matching bases. Germline CDR1 KGHSH, CDR2 LQKENI. The CDR3 consists of 14 residues. The V end was cut by 0 bases, the J end by 6 bases, with 9 bases between. The CDR3 DNA sequence: TGTGCCAGCTCACCACCAGTCCTAGCCAATGAGCAGTTCTTC. Translation gives CASSPPVLANEQFF.

The chain is built from TRBV5-6 and TRBJ1-5; unclear D gene. The CDR3 totals 16 residues. Per germline, CDR1 SGHDT and CDR2 YYEEEE. Trimming left V 3 bases short and J 3 bases short, with 16 bases between. Here the CDR3 DNA reads TGTGCCAGCAGCTCGCTTGTGGGAGGGTTCAATCAGCCCCAGCATTTT. It encodes CASSSLVGGFNQPQHF.

This rearrangement joins TRBV6-6 to TRBJ2-7; 12 nucleotides match TRBD2. Germline V gives CDR1 MNHNY, CDR2 SVGAGI (reference sequence). This CDR3 is 15 amino acids long. V shed 5 bases and J 7 bases; nucleotides not matched to a gene: 9. The CDR3 DNA follows: TGTGCCAGCAGTAGGTCGACTAGCGGGAGAGATGAGCAGTACTTC. It codes for CASSRSTSGRDEQYF.

This chain links TRBV5-1 with TRBJ2-7; TRBD2 matches at 8 bases. Per the germline V gene, CDR1 is SGHRS and CDR2 is YFSETQ. This CDR3 contains 14 residues. Unmatched junction bases numbered 9, after V lost 4 bases and J lost 6 bases. The CDR3 DNA is TGCGCCAGCAGCCCGGGCACGGGGGGGGTCGAGCAGTACTTC. It encodes CASSPGTGGVEQYF. The complete variable domain, with remaining parts taken from reference TRBV5-1 and TRBJ2-7, reads KAGVTQTPRYLIKTRGQQVTLSCSPISGHRSVSWYQQTPGQGLQFLFEYFSETQRNKGNFPGRFSGRQFSNSRSEMNVSTLELGDSALYLCASSPGTGGVEQYFGPGTRLTVT.

The CDR3 reads CASSPLFSYEQYF. In DNA form, the CDR3 reads TGTGCCAGCAGCCCCCTCTTTTCCTACGAGCAGTACTTC. V is TRBV28 and J is TRBJ2-7; D ambiguous. Germline V gene lookup returns CDR1 MDHEN and CDR2 SYDVKM. This CDR3 has 13 amino acids. The V and J ends lost 6 bases and 1 base respectively, with 10 bases between them.

The chain has TRBV27 and TRBJ1-1; the match to TRBD1 covers 8 bases. CDR1 is MNHEY, CDR2 SMNVEV, per germline (reference sequence). With V trimmed by 4 bases and J by 6 bases, 7 bases remained unmatched. The CDR3 totals 14 residues. The CDR3: CASSSYDRGPEAFF. The CDR3 coding sequence is TGTGCCAGCAGTTCCTACGACAGGGGCCCTGAAGCTTTCTTT.

The V call is TRBV18, the J call TRBJ1-6, with a possible D match to TRBD1 (5 bases). The length of the CDR3 is 17 residues. The V gene's germline CDR1 is KGHSH and CDR2 LQKENI. Trimming removed 3 bases at V and 11 bases at J, with 23 bases between. The CDR3 spells CASSPTPPGGNLTPLHF. The CDR3, as DNA: TGTGCCAGCTCACCCACCCCCCCTGGGGGGAATTTAACACCCCTCCACTTT.